Presented here are 15 T cell receptor beta chains from one specimen sequenced in a study of blood T cell repertoires in COVID-19. Using immunoSEQ multiplex PCR, the repertoire was profiled, and TCRdb retains in-frame clones only, with some absent. Of 55,000 to 65,000 clones listed, approximately 91% were seen once; the top ten hold around 1.5%. Material for sequencing was peripheral blood. These receptors were taken from a human donor in a cohort sampled during active COVID-19.

J is TRBJ2-5 and V is TRBV19; 8 bases are a match to TRBD2. V was clipped by 7 bases and J by 5 bases; unmatched bases: 15. The CDR3 consists of 16 residues. CDR1 and CDR2 from the germline V gene are LNHDA and SQIVND (reference sequence). The CDR3 DNA is TGTGCCAGTACCCTCGGCCTTCAAAGCGGGAGCGAGACCCAGTACTTC. This encodes CASTLGLQSGSETQYF.

This clone was observed a single time. The chain uses TRBV19 and TRBJ2-5; 9 bases match TRBD1. The CDR3 is made up of 13 amino acids. J was trimmed by 3 bases and V by 7 bases; bases with no gene match: 3. CDR1 is LNHDA, CDR2 SQIVND, per germline (reference sequence). The CDR3: CASTGTGKETQYF. CDR3 sequence (DNA): TGTGCCAGTACCGGGACAGGGAAAGAGACCCAGTACTTC.

The V gene is TRBV7-9, the J gene TRBJ1-5; D is unclear. The V gene lost 6 bases and the J gene lost 7 bases, with 13 bases spanning the gap. The CDR3 is 13 amino acids. CDR1 is SEHNR, CDR2 FQNEAQ, per germline (reference sequence). CDR3 sequence reads: CASSFPGGQPQHF. The CDR3 DNA sequence: TGTGCCAGCAGTTTTCCCGGAGGGCAGCCCCAGCATTTT.

The V and J genes are TRBV28 and TRBJ2-3; perhaps TRBD2 as D (5 bases). CDR1 is MDHEN and CDR2 is SYDVKM in the germline V gene. Deletions cut 7 bases from V and 6 bases from J, with 17 bases between. CDR3 length: 14 residues. CDR3 DNA sequence: TGTGCCAGCACAATTCGGACCCGAGGGGATACGCAGTATTTT. It yields the protein CASTIRTRGDTQYF.

The chain has TRBV2 and TRBJ2-7; D perhaps matches TRBD2 (6 bases). V was clipped by 7 bases and J by 0 bases, with 16 bases between them. This CDR3 is 15 amino acids long. The germline V gene encodes CDR1 SNHLY and CDR2 FYNNEI. The CDR3 coding sequence is TGTGCCAGCACTCCCCAGACTAGTATCTCCTACGAGCAGTACTTC. It is translated as CASTPQTSISYEQYF.

The V and J genes are TRBV28 and TRBJ2-7, with 8 nucleotides matching TRBD1. With V trimmed by 2 bases and J by 2 bases, 11 bases remained unmatched. The CDR3 contains 17 residues. Germline CDR1 is MDHEN and CDR2 is SYDVKM. CDR3 sequence: CASSLTGTGRLTYEQYF. The CDR3 nucleotides read TGTGCCAGCAGTTTAACCGGGACAGGCCGACTTACCTACGAGCAGTACTTC.

In this sample, this clone turned up a few times. J is TRBJ2-3 and V is TRBV4-2, with TRBD2 identical over 12 bases. The length of the CDR3 is 15 residues. The ends lost 6 bases at V and 6 bases at J; junction bases unmatched: 7. Germline V gene data show CDR1 as LGHNA and CDR2 as YNFKEQ. CDR3 coding DNA: TGTGCCAGCAGTCCGACTAGCGGGAGTACTGATACGCAGTATTTT. This translates into CASSPTSGSTDTQYF.

The chain joins TRBV11-2 to TRBJ2-7, with D tentatively TRBD2 (5 bases). Trimming removed 5 bases from V and 6 bases from J, with 14 bases in between. Germline V gives CDR1 SGHAT, CDR2 FQNNGV. This CDR3 is built from 13 residues. DNA for the CDR3: TGTGCCAGCAGCGCGGACTTGAATGGCGAGCAGTACTTC. It is translated as CASSADLNGEQYF.

The gene calls are TRBV12-5 and TRBJ2-7, with a weak D call TRBD1 (6 bases). Germline V CDR1 and CDR2: LGHNT, FRNRAP. This CDR3 is 17 amino acids long. V gave up 3 bases and J gave up 3 bases, with 21 bases separating them. In DNA, the CDR3 is TGTGCTAGTGGTTTTTGGGACAAGTCCCCCTCCTACTACGAGCAGTACTTC. Translated: CASGFWDKSPSYYEQYF.

The CDR3 spells CATSVRAPGANVLTF. As DNA, the CDR3 is TGTGCCACCAGTGTGAGGGCCCCTGGGGCCAACGTCCTGACTTTC. The gene calls are TRBV24-1 and TRBJ2-6; D is perhaps TRBD2 (5 bases). The CDR3 sequence is 15 residues long. V was cut by 5 bases and J by 2 bases, with 9 bases left in between. Germline assignment: CDR1 KGHDR and CDR2 SFDVKD.

This chain joins TRBV12-3 or TRBV12-4 and TRBJ2-7, with D maybe TRBD2 (5 bases). V lost 1 base and J 11 bases, leaving 15 bases between the germline ends. The CDR3 is 13 residues long. The CDR3 here is CASSLGTIPGEYF. In nucleotides, the CDR3 is TGTGCCAGCAGTTTAGGGACCATTCCCGGGGAGTACTTC.

The rearrangement links TRBV11-2 to TRBJ2-3, with TRBD2 identical over 10 bases. From germline, CDR1 is SGHAT and CDR2 FQNNGV. The trim removed 7 bases at V and 0 bases at J, leaving 7 bases unmatched. This CDR3 has 16 residues. CDR3 sequence reads: CASILAGFASTDTQYF. DNA of the CDR3: TGTGCCAGCATACTAGCGGGATTTGCTAGCACAGATACGCAGTATTTT. The whole variable domain, filled in from reference TRBV11-2 and TRBJ2-3, reads EAGVAQSPRYKIIEKRQSVAFWCNPISGHATLYWYQQILGQGPKLLIQFQNNGVVDDSQLPKDRFSAERLKGVDSTLKIQPAKLEDSAVYLCASILAGFASTDTQYFGPGTRLTVL.

The CDR3 nucleotides are TGCAGCGTTGGCGGCGGGGACACTGAAGCTTTCTTT. Its protein product is CSVGGGDTEAFF. V gene TRBV29-1 combines with J gene TRBJ1-1, with D unclear. The germline CDR1 and CDR2 sequences are SQVTM and ANQGSEA. Trimming removed 4 bases at V and 3 bases at J, with 9 bases between. The CDR3 has 12 residues.

The J gene is TRBJ2-7, the V gene TRBV7-2, with TRBD2 matching over 8 bases. Germline-derived CDR1 and CDR2 are SGHTA and FQGNSA. This CDR3 comprises 17 residues. J lost 2 bases, V lost 4 bases, and 13 bases had no gene match. This chain's CDR3 is CASSSRGAGESAYEQYF. The DNA of the CDR3 is TGTGCCAGCAGCTCGCGGGGGGCCGGAGAGTCAGCCTACGAGCAGTACTTC.

The gene calls are TRBV5-4 and TRBJ1-1; perhaps TRBD1 as D (5 bases). V lost 4 bases and J lost 1, with 11 bases in between. Germline V gene lookup returns CDR1 SGHNT and CDR2 YYREEE (reference sequence). This CDR3 has 14 residues. As DNA, the CDR3 is TGTGCCAGCAGCACCTGGACACAGAACACTGAAGCTTTCTTT. Translating it yields CASSTWTQNTEAFF.